These 15 T cell receptor beta chains originate from one sample sequenced in a study of spatial heterogeneity in lung cancer. One entry per CDR3 protein, called by TCRdb with MiXCR from the 5' RACE reads. This table has about 45,000 distinct CDR3 sequences, approximately 12% appearing once. Time point described: sample taken at primary tumor resection. Whole RNA, isolated from tumor, nontumor lung or frozen PBMC, was sequenced without prior sorting. Sequencing used PBMCs, obtained at surgery. These TCRs come from a female donor with early-stage non-small cell lung cancer.

This clonotype was observed a handful of times. The rearrangement uses TRBV28 and TRBJ2-1, with a weak D call TRBD2 (5 bases). The V and J ends lost 7 bases and 7 bases respectively, with 14 bases between them. The CDR3 totals 13 residues. The germline gives CDR1 MDHEN, CDR2 SYDVKM. CDR3 nucleotides: TGTGCCAGCACCCGCATACGGGAAAATGAGCAGTTCTTC. Translation: CASTRIRENEQFF.

Ten or more counts support this clonotype. This chain joins TRBV29-1 and TRBJ1-2; TRBD1 might be the D (5 bases). The V and J ends lost 5 bases and 5 bases respectively, with 18 bases between them. The CDR3 loop spans 14 amino acids. The V gene's germline CDR1 is SQVTM and CDR2 ANQGSEA. The CDR3 protein is CSVSDGTGSYGYTF. CDR3 nucleotide sequence: TGCAGCGTTTCCGATGGGACGGGAAGTTATGGCTACACCTTC.

This clonotype was observed a few times. The rearrangement joins TRBV9 to TRBJ2-1; D remains unclear. CDR1 is SGDLS, CDR2 YYNGEE, per germline. CDR3 size: 13 residues. Deletions cut 0 bases from V and 4 bases from J, with 5 bases between. CDR3 bases: TGTGCCAGCAGCGTAGTCTGGTACAATGAGCAGTTCTTC. This codes for CASSVVWYNEQFF.

The chain couples TRBV27 to TRBJ2-3; 10 bases align to TRBD2. In germline, CDR1 is MNHEY, CDR2 SMNVEV (reference sequence). There are 16 residues in the CDR3. V was clipped by 7 bases and J by 6 bases; unmatched bases: 13. The CDR3 reads CASTALGAGGLDTQYF. CDR3 nucleotides: TGTGCCAGCACCGCTCTCGGAGCGGGGGGGCTGGATACGCAGTATTTT.

The rearrangement uses TRBV14 and TRBJ1-3, with D tentatively TRBD1 (5 bases). Trimming left V 0 bases short and J 1 base short, with 16 bases between. This CDR3 region has 18 residues. The germline V gene encodes CDR1 SGHDN and CDR2 FVKESK. CDR3 in DNA: TGTGCCAGCAGCCAAGATTTGGCAGGGATGATTTCTGGAAACACCATATATTTT. This gives the protein CASSQDLAGMISGNTIYF.

This clonotype has just a few counts. The chain carries TRBV7-2 and TRBJ1-2, with D perhaps matching TRBD1 (6 bases). The V end lost 5 bases, the J end lost 4 bases, and 17 bases lay between the germline ends. This CDR3 has 15 residues. Germline V gene lookup returns CDR1 SGHTA and CDR2 FQGNSA. The CDR3 loop is CASSPWDGGPYGYTF. CDR3 nucleotides: TGTGCCAGCAGCCCATGGGATGGGGGGCCCTATGGCTACACCTTC.

This chain joins TRBV12-3 or TRBV12-4 and TRBJ1-3; no clear D gene. This CDR3 has 14 residues. V was pared by 6 bases and J by 0 bases, with 9 bases between. The CDR3: CASRRAASGNTIYF. CDR3 in DNA: TGTGCCAGCAGGCGTGCAGCCTCTGGAAACACCATATATTTT.

This clonotype has a count of ten or more. This chain uses TRBV3-1 with TRBJ1-1; D is ambiguous. The CDR3 runs 14 residues. V was shortened by 1 base and J by 4 bases, with 10 bases between the two germline ends. The germline V gene has CDR1 LGHDT and CDR2 YNNKEL (reference sequence). The DNA for the CDR3 is TGTGCCAGCAGCCAAGTTGATAGCAGCACTGAAGCTTTCTTT. Its protein is CASSQVDSSTEAFF. Combining the CDR3 with reference TRBV3-1 and TRBJ1-1 gives the whole variable domain DTAVSQTPKYLVTQMGNDKSIKCEQNLGHDTMYWYKQDSKKFLKIMFSYNNKELIINETVPNRFSPKSPDKAHLNLHINSLELGDSAVYFCASSQVDSSTEAFFGQGTRLTVV.

This clonotype was found many times. J is TRBJ1-5 and V is TRBV2; D remains ambiguous. Germline V lookup: CDR1 SNHLY, CDR2 FYNNEI. This CDR3 contains 15 residues. V was trimmed by 7 bases and J by 6 bases, leaving 19 bases between them. The CDR3 sequence is CASNRGYGPSQPQHF. CDR3 sequence (DNA): TGTGCCAGCAATCGAGGGTACGGACCGAGTCAGCCCCAGCATTTT.

The chain links TRBV19 to TRBJ1-1, with a possible D match to TRBD1 (5 bases). Germline-derived CDR1 and CDR2 are LNHDA and SQIVND (reference sequence). The V gene lost 5 bases and the J gene lost 1 base, with 11 bases spanning the gap. The CDR3 has 14 residues. The CDR3 sequence is CASSVGGTNTEAFF. For the CDR3, the DNA is TGTGCCAGTAGTGTCGGGGGGACGAACACTGAAGCTTTCTTT.

There are a few counts of this clonotype. The V call is TRBV4-2, the J call TRBJ2-7; possibly TRBD2 for D (6 bases). There are 14 residues in the CDR3. Germline values: CDR1 LGHNA, CDR2 YNFKEQ. Trimming took 1 base from V and 5 from J, leaving 12 bases between them. CDR3 coding DNA: TGTGCCAGCAGCCAAGTTCTAGCGAGCGACGAGCAGTACTTC. The encoded protein is CASSQVLASDEQYF.

This clonotype was found a few times. The rearrangement uses TRBV28 and TRBJ2-1; 14 bases fit TRBD2. Trimming took 5 bases from V and 4 from J; bases not matched to a gene: 10. CDR1 and CDR2 (germline): MDHEN, SYDVKM. The CDR3 covers 18 residues. CDR3 sequence reads: CASSTTSGGAGGYNEQFF. CDR3 bases: TGTGCCAGCAGTACGACTAGCGGGGGGGCTGGGGGTTACAATGAGCAGTTCTTC.

This clonotype was counted at least ten times. The rearrangement joins TRBV6-1 to TRBJ1-2, with 8 bases identical to TRBD1. CDR3 length equals 17 residues. With 2 bases clipped from V and 3 bases from J, the junction kept 11 bases outside the gene matches. Germline-derived CDR1 and CDR2 are MNHNS and SASEGT. CDR3 protein: CASSERGQGGSYYGYTF. DNA for the CDR3: TGTGCCAGCAGTGAACGAGGACAGGGCGGCTCCTACTATGGCTACACCTTC.

This clonotype was seen only a few times. This chain uses TRBV3-1 with TRBJ2-5; D remains ambiguous. Germline lookup yields CDR1 LGHDT and CDR2 YNNKEL (reference sequence). This CDR3 contains 15 residues. V was trimmed by 1 base and J by 2 bases, leaving 11 bases between them. CDR3 amino acids: CASSQGPGFQETQYF. The CDR3 region has the DNA TGTGCCAGCAGCCAAGGCCCGGGTTTTCAAGAGACCCAGTACTTC.

This clonotype was observed at least ten times. The V and J genes are TRBV29-1 and TRBJ1-2; maybe TRBD1 (6 bases). Germline CDR1 and CDR2: SQVTM and ANQGSEA. V was clipped by 2 bases and J by 1 base, with 11 bases between them. CDR3 length equals 14 residues. The CDR3 loop reads CSVEREGVNYGYTF. In DNA, the CDR3 is TGCAGCGTTGAACGGGAGGGGGTTAACTATGGCTACACCTTC.